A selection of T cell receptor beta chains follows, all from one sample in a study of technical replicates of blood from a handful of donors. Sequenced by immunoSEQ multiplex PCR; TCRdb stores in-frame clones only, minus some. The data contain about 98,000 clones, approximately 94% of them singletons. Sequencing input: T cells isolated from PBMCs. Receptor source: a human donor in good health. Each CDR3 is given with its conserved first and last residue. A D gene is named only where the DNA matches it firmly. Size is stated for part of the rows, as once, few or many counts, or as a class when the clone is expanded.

TGTGCCAGCAACCGTCAGATTTCGCCCACCTACGAGCAGTACTTC | CASNRQISPTYEQYF | TRBJ2-7 | TRBV6-1 | NA | NA
TGTGCCAGCAGTTACCAAATGACAGGGGGCCTTAATGAGCAGTTCTTC | CASSYQMTGGLNEQFF | TRBJ2-1 | TRBV6-5 | NA | TRBD1
TGTGCCAGCAGAAGAGACAGCGCTCTATCTGGAAACACCATATATTTT | CASRRDSALSGNTIYF | TRBJ1-3 | TRBV27 | NA | NA
TGCGCCAGCAGCTTGGCGACTAGCGGGATCGATGAGCAGTTCTTC | CASSLATSGIDEQFF | TRBJ2-1 | TRBV5-1 | NA | TRBD2
TGTGCCAGCAGTTGGGGGAGGGGCGACAGCAATCAGCCCCAGCATTTT | CASSWGRGDSNQPQHF | TRBJ1-5 | TRBV6-5 | NA | NA
TGTGCCAGCAGCTTGTGGGGGACAGGGAACCGATTGAACACTGAAGCTTTCTTT | CASSLWGTGNRLNTEAFF | TRBJ1-1 | TRBV5-4 | NA | TRBD1
TGTGCCAGCAGCTTAGAGTGGACAGGGACTTGGGGCTACACCTTC | CASSLEWTGTWGYTF | TRBJ1-2 | TRBV7-2 | NA | TRBD1
TGTGCCAGCAGCCCACCGAGGTGGCCAGTGGAACTGTTTTTT | CASSPPRWPVELFF | TRBJ1-4 | TRBV7-9 | NA | NA
TGTGCCAGTAGTTCCGGGACCGAACTAGCGATGAATGAGCAGTTCTTC | CASSSGTELAMNEQFF | TRBJ2-1 | TRBV19 | NA | TRBD2
TGTGTCAGAGTTTTAGGACAGCGGAATAACACTGAAGCTTTCTTT | CVRVLGQRNNTEAFF | TRBJ1-1 | TRBV7-5 | NA | NA
TGTGCCAGCAGTGGGCGGAGGGGGCAAAACACTGAAGCTTTCTTT | CASSGRRGQNTEAFF | TRBJ1-1 | TRBV6-5 | NA | TRBD1
TGCAGCGTTGAATTAGGACAGGCCAAAAACATTCAGTACTTC | CSVELGQAKNIQYF | TRBJ2-4 | TRBV29-1 | NA | NA
TGCGCCAGCAGCCAAGATTATCGGACAGGTAACGATGGCTACACCTTC | CASSQDYRTGNDGYTF | TRBJ1-2 | TRBV4-1 | NA | TRBD1
TGCGCCAGCAGCAGTGTTGCCGAGAATGAAAAACTGTTTTTT | CASSSVAENEKLFF | TRBJ1-4 | TRBV5-1 | NA | NA
TGTGCCAGCAGCAGACAGGGGGCTCTCGGCTACACCTTC | CASSRQGALGYTF | TRBJ1-2 | TRBV2 | NA | TRBD1
TGTGCCAGCTCCCTTTCTAGCGGACGCACAGATACGCAGTATTTT | CASSLSSGRTDTQYF | TRBJ2-3 | TRBV18 | NA | TRBD2
TGTGCTAGTGGTCTAAATCAGAGGGACGAGCAGTACTTC | CASGLNQRDEQYF | TRBJ2-7 | TRBV12-5 | NA | NA
TGTGCCAGAAGCTCTGACAATGAGCAGTTCTTC | CARSSDNEQFF | TRBJ2-1 | TRBV5-3 | NA | NA
TGTGCCAGTAGCTACAGATATGAGCAGTTCTTC | CASSYRYEQFF | TRBJ2-1 | TRBV19 | NA | NA
TGTGCCAGCAGCACCATTATTACAGGGCAATATCAGCCCCAGCATTTT | CASSTIITGQYQPQHF | TRBJ1-5 | TRBV5-5 | NA | NA
TGTGCCAGCGATCGGAAAGGGGCCAATGAGCAGTTCTTC | CASDRKGANEQFF | TRBJ2-1 | TRBV6-1 | NA | NA
TGTGCCAGCAGTTTAGGGACAGAGCAAGTCTACGAGCAGTACTTC | CASSLGTEQVYEQYF | TRBJ2-7 | TRBV27 | NA | TRBD1
TGTGCCAGCAGCTTAAATCAGGGGCCCTACGAGCAGTACTTC | CASSLNQGPYEQYF | TRBJ2-7 | TRBV7-2 | NA | NA
TGTGCCAGCAGTCTTTGGGGCCGGAATGAGCAGTTCTTC | CASSLWGRNEQFF | TRBJ2-1 | TRBV28 | NA | NA
TGTGCCAGCAGCCGGACTAGCGGGGGGGCAGAGACCCAGTACTTC | CASSRTSGGAETQYF | TRBJ2-5 | TRBV4-2 | NA | TRBD2
TGCGCCAGCTGCCCAGAGGCAACTAATGAAAAACTGTTTTTT | CASCPEATNEKLFF | TRBJ1-4 | TRBV5-1 | NA | NA
TGTGCCAGCAGCCTAGGGGGCCAAAGCTCCTACGAGCAGTACTTC | CASSLGGQSSYEQYF | TRBJ2-7 | TRBV4-2 | NA | TRBD1
TGTGCTAGTGCTCTCGCGGCAGCCCACTATGGCTACACCTTC | CASALAAAHYGYTF | TRBJ1-2 | TRBV12-5 | NA | NA
TGTGCCAGCAGCTTAGCGAAGACAGGGTATGGCTACACCTTC | CASSLAKTGYGYTF | TRBJ1-2 | TRBV7-2 | NA | TRBD1
TGTGCCAGCAGCTTAGACCTCTCGACTCTTTTTAGCTCCTACGAGCAGTACTTC | CASSLDLSTLFSSYEQYF | TRBJ2-7 | TRBV11-2 | NA | NA
TGCGCCAGCAGCGAAAGGGGTGATGGCTACACCTTC | CASSERGDGYTF | TRBJ1-2 | TRBV5-1 | once | NA
TGTGCCATCGAACCTACCGGAGAGACCCAGTACTTC | CAIEPTGETQYF | TRBJ2-5 | TRBV7-9 | NA | NA
TGTGCCAGCAGTGTTCTAGGGGGGGCGACCTACGAGCAGTACTTC | CASSVLGGATYEQYF | TRBJ2-7 | TRBV6-5 | NA | NA
TGCGCCAGCAGACCACGGGAGGGCCTTTCTCTCTACTACGAGCAGTACTTC | CASRPREGLSLYYEQYF | TRBJ2-7 | TRBV5-1 | NA | TRBD2
TGCGCCAGCAGCCCAGAAGTACCCGAGCAGTACTTC | CASSPEVPEQYF | TRBJ2-7 | TRBV5-1 | NA | NA
TGCGCCAGCAGCATAGGACTAGCGGGAGTCGGGGAGACCCAGTACTTC | CASSIGLAGVGETQYF | TRBJ2-5 | TRBV5-1 | NA | TRBD2
TGTGCCAGCAGAGCGACAGGGAGGTTTTTGGGCTACGAGCAGTACTTC | CASRATGRFLGYEQYF | TRBJ2-7 | TRBV2 | NA | NA
TGTGCCAGCAGCTTATCCTTTTCTTACTACAATGAGCAGTTCTTC | CASSLSFSYYNEQFF | TRBJ2-1 | TRBV11-3 | NA | NA
TGTGCCAGCAGCCCCCCCCACAGAACCTACAATGAGCAGTTCTTC | CASSPPHRTYNEQFF | TRBJ2-1 | TRBV11-1 | NA | NA
TGTGCCAGCAGCTTGGGACAGAACACTGAAGCTTTCTTT | CASSLGQNTEAFF | TRBJ1-1 | TRBV7-9 | few | NA